This TCR beta chain was recorded in a study of T cell responses to AZD1222 COVID-19 vaccine. Method: immunoSEQ multiplex PCR; TCRdb's copy keeps in-frame clones and lacks some. The table shows more than 110,000 clones, with roughly 90% occurring only once. Findings of the study overall: Spike-specific TCR breadth and depth both grew after two AZD1222 doses.

About this clone itself: As yet, its antigen is unknown.

The TCR comes from an adult in good health. The input for sequencing was peripheral blood, taken on day 0 of AZD1222 vaccination.

CDR3 nucleotides: TGTGCCAGCAGCGCAGGAGCGGGGGGGAGGAACATTCAGTACTTC. Translated: CASSAGAGGRNIQYF. J is TRBJ2-4 and V is TRBV9, with 10 bases fitting TRBD2. J was trimmed by 7 bases and V by 3 bases; bases with no gene match: 7. Germline-derived CDR1 and CDR2 are SGDLS and YYNGEE. CDR3 length: 15 amino acids.